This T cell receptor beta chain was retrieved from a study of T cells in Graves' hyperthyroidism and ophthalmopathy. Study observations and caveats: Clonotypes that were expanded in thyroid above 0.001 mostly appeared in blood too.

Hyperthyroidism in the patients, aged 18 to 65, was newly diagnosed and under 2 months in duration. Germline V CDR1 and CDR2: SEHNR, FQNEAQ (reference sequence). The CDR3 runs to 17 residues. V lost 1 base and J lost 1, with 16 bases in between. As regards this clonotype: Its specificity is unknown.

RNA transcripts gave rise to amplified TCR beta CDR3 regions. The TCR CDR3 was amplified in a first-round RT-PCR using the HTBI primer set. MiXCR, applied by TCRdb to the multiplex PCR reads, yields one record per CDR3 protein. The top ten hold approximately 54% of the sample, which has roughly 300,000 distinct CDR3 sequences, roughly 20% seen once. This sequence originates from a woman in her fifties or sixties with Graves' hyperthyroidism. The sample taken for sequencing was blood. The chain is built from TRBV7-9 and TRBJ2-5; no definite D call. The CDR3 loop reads CASSLDGPPIPQETQYF. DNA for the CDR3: TGTGCCAGCAGCTTAGACGGGCCCCCCATCCCCCAAGAGACCCAGTACTTC.